This paragraph reports one T cell receptor beta chain. The antigen remains unidentified. These data originate in a study of beta chain features in type 1 diabetes. Study results and limitations: The study found fewer insertions and more deletions at VDJ junctions in type 1 diabetes patients. The study found moderately but significantly shorter TCRB CDR3s in all four CD4+ subsets of Type 1 diabetes patients.

The investigators reverse transcribed all of the isolated RNA, so they sequenced expressed TCRB transcripts. TCRdb's copy holds only in-frame clones and misses some; the assay was immunoSEQ multiplex PCR. This sample has about 700,000 clones; about an eighth occur once, and the top ten carry around 0.022%. This sequence was found in a man between 18 and 29 years old with type 1 diabetes. The source material was naive CD4+ T cells from blood.

CDR3 sequence: CASSLEAGPGHGYTF. The CDR3 DNA reads TGTGCCAGCAGCTTAGAGGCCGGTCCAGGGCATGGCTACACCTTC. The chain is built from TRBV7-3 and TRBJ1-2; D is possibly TRBD1 (5 bases). From germline, CDR1 is SGHTA and CDR2 FQGTGA. The CDR3 extends over 15 amino acids. Trimming took off 2 bases at V and 6 bases at J, with 16 bases between the two ends.